This T cell receptor (beta chain) was recorded in a study of T cell changes during pregnancy in multiple sclerosis. Trimming cost V 6 bases and J 7 bases, with 13 bases left between them. Germline loops: CDR1 MNHEY, CDR2 SVGAGI. The CDR3 has 13 amino acids. Profiled with immunoSEQ multiplex PCR; TCRdb holds only in-frame clones, not every one. Of more than 20,000 clones listed, about 88% are singletons. This chain links TRBV6-5 with TRBJ1-5; tentatively, D is TRBD1 (5 bases). This receptor was taken from a female donor in good health, enrolled as a control in a pregnancy study. The material was CD8+ T cells from peripheral blood mononuclear cells, obtained in the third trimester of pregnancy. The CDR3 coding sequence is TGTGCCAGCAGCCTGGGGGGTTACCAGCCCCAGCATTTT. Amino acids: CASSLGGYQPQHF.